The 30 T cell receptor beta chains given below trace back to one sample, sequenced in a study of blood T cell repertoires in COVID-19. Data came from immunoSEQ multiplex PCR; TCRdb stores just in-frame clones and leaves some out. The data contain a few hundred thousand clones, 75% to 90% of them singletons. Specimen: peripheral blood. Receptor source: a woman aged 18-29 years with acute or convalescent COVID-19.

This chain uses TRBV7-9 with TRBJ2-1; 9 bases line up with TRBD1. Germline V gene data show CDR1 as SEHNR and CDR2 as FQNEAQ (reference sequence). This CDR3 spans 14 amino acids. Losses at the gene ends were 5 bases for V and 7 bases for J; bases not matched to a gene: 6. CDR3 sequence reads: CASSPEDRGNEQFF. The CDR3 bases are TGTGCCAGCAGCCCTGAGGACAGGGGTAATGAGCAGTTCTTC. Supplemented by reference TRBV7-9 and TRBJ2-1, the full variable domain reads DTGVSQNPRHKITKRGQNVTFRCDPISEHNRLYWYRQTLGQGPEFLTYFQNEAQLEKSRLLSDRFSAERPKGSFSTLEIQRTEQGDSAMYLCASSPEDRGNEQFFGPGTRLTVL.

In its sample, this clone was seen once. This rearrangement joins TRBV10-1 to TRBJ2-1; 8 nucleotides line up with TRBD2. Germline CDR1 reads WNHNN; CDR2 reads SYGVQD (reference sequence). The CDR3 has 15 residues. Germline trimming cut 4 bases from V and 3 bases from J; bases unmatched to any gene: 5. The CDR3 bases are TGCGCCAGCAGTGCAGCGGGAGACTACTACAATGAGCAGTTCTTC. It codes for CASSAAGDYYNEQFF.

This clone showed up just once. Here the CDR3 DNA reads TGTGCCAGCAGCCCCCCCCGGGACAGGGGGCGACATGAGCAGTTCTTC. Translated, it gives CASSPPRDRGRHEQFF. The chain joins TRBV11-1 to TRBJ2-1; TRBD1 aligns across 12 bases. Trimming removed 5 bases from V and 8 bases from J; junction bases left unmatched: 10. Per the germline V gene, CDR1 is SGHAT and CDR2 is FQDESV (reference sequence). The CDR3 runs to 16 residues.

This chain uses TRBV12-3 or TRBV12-4 with TRBJ2-7; D may be TRBD1 (5 bases). The V end lost 6 bases, the J end lost 6 bases, and 15 bases lay between the germline ends. The CDR3 extends over 13 amino acids. CDR3 in DNA: TGTGCCAGCAGCTTTCAGGGTTACCGCGAGCAGTACTTC. Its protein is CASSFQGYREQYF.

The CDR3 sequence: CASSLYLRGGSPLHF. The CDR3 nucleotides read TGTGCCAGCAGTTTGTATCTCCGCGGTGGGTCACCCCTCCACTTT. The rearrangement links TRBV28 to TRBJ1-6, with D hard to call. Trimming shortened V by 3 bases and J by 10 bases, and 16 bases separated the two germline ends. This CDR3 region has 15 residues. Per the germline V gene, CDR1 is MDHEN and CDR2 is SYDVKM.

The chain combines TRBV12-3 or TRBV12-4 with TRBJ2-7, with 9 positions matching TRBD1. This CDR3 contains 13 residues. Unmatched junction bases numbered 3, after V lost 6 bases and J lost 3 bases. In DNA form, the CDR3 reads TGTGCCAGCAGCCAGGGACAGGGCTACGAGCAGTACTTC. As protein: CASSQGQGYEQYF.

In regard to this clone: A read error may account for a junction end that differs from germline. The chain recombines TRBV6-1 with TRBJ2-7, with D perhaps TRBD1 (6 bases). The CDR3 has 15 amino acids. Germline CDR1 and CDR2: MNHNS and SASEGT. The CDR3 nucleotides read TGTGCCAGCAGCGAAGGGCCAGGACAGCCATACGAGCAGTACTTC. Its translation: CASSEGPGQPYEQYF.

The J gene is TRBJ1-2, the V gene TRBV30; 10 positions agree with TRBD1. Per the germline V gene, CDR1 is GTSNPN and CDR2 is SVGIG (reference sequence). Trimming removed 5 bases from V and 6 bases from J; junction bases left unmatched: 6. This CDR3 has 13 residues. CDR3 amino acids: CAWEGQGVDGYTF. In DNA, the CDR3 is TGTGCCTGGGAAGGACAGGGGGTCGATGGCTACACCTTC.

This clone has only one observation. The chain couples TRBV9 to TRBJ2-1; D is perhaps TRBD2 (5 bases). The germline CDR1 and CDR2 sequences are SGDLS and YYNGEE. Trimming removed 3 bases at V and 2 bases at J, with 12 bases between. The CDR3 runs to 15 residues. This chain's CDR3 is CASSARLTTYNEQFF. In DNA, the CDR3 is TGTGCCAGCAGCGCACGACTAACCACCTACAATGAGCAGTTCTTC.

The gene calls are TRBV19 and TRBJ1-2; 9 bases fit TRBD1. The CDR3 covers 12 residues. The trim removed 5 bases at V and 8 bases at J, leaving 3 bases unmatched. From germline, CDR1 is LNHDA and CDR2 SQIVND (reference sequence). CDR3 nucleotides: TGTGCCAGTAGTGGGACAGGGAGAGGCTACACCTTC. Encoded protein: CASSGTGRGYTF.

The chain carries TRBV7-9 and TRBJ2-3, with 12 bases aligning to TRBD2. V was clipped by 3 bases and J by 2 bases; unmatched bases: 6. This CDR3 region has 17 residues. Germline V CDR1 and CDR2: SEHNR, FQNEAQ (reference sequence). CDR3 nucleotide sequence: TGTGCCAGCAGCTTGCTAGCGGGGGGGGATTCCACAGATACGCAGTATTTT. Translated, it gives CASSLLAGGDSTDTQYF.

This chain connects TRBV5-5 to TRBJ1-4; 9 bases match TRBD1. With V trimmed by 0 bases and J by 1 base, 7 bases remained unmatched. The CDR3 loop spans 18 amino acids. Germline V lookup: CDR1 SGHKS, CDR2 YYEKEE (reference sequence). CDR3 residues: CASSLAVRDRETNEKLFF. The CDR3 DNA reads as TGTGCCAGCAGCTTGGCCGTTAGGGACAGGGAAACTAATGAAAAACTGTTTTTT.

The genes are TRBV28 and TRBJ1-4; D unclear. This CDR3 comprises 15 residues. Per germline, CDR1 MDHEN and CDR2 SYDVKM. The ends were cut back, 5 bases at V and 0 bases at J, with 10 bases in the middle. This CDR3 reads CASSVNSPTNEKLFF. The CDR3 bases are TGTGCCAGCAGTGTCAACTCACCAACTAATGAAAAACTGTTTTTT. The entire variable domain, with the rest obtained from reference TRBV28 and TRBJ1-4, is as follows: DVKVTQSSRYLVKRTGEKVFLECVQDMDHENMFWYRQDPGLGLRLIYFSYDVKMKEKGDIPEGYSVSREKKERFSLILESASTNQTSMYLCASSVNSPTNEKLFFGSGTQLSVL.

The chain has TRBV5-4 and TRBJ1-3; D ambiguous. This CDR3 region has 13 residues. CDR1 is SGHNT and CDR2 is YYREEE in the germline V gene (reference sequence). Trimming pared 7 bases from V and 0 bases from J, leaving 8 bases between. The CDR3 reads CASREVSGNTIYF. The CDR3 bases are TGTGCCAGCCGCGAAGTCTCTGGAAACACCATATATTTT.

This rearrangement joins TRBV5-4 to TRBJ2-5; D is perhaps TRBD1 (7 bases). The V gene's germline CDR1 is SGHNT and CDR2 YYREEE (reference sequence). V was pared by 0 bases and J by 5 bases, with 8 bases between. This CDR3 region has 13 residues. The DNA for the CDR3 is TGTGCCAGCAGCTTGGCAGGGGGGGAGACCCAGTACTTC. Protein: CASSLAGGETQYF.

This chain links TRBV5-8 with TRBJ2-7, with a tentative D call TRBD1 (7 bases). Between the trimmed V and J ends, which lost 4 bases and 2 bases, there was a span of 13 bases. CDR1 is SGHTS and CDR2 is YDEGEE in the germline V gene. CDR3 size: 14 residues. The chain's CDR3 is CASSLSGGTYEQYF. The CDR3 nucleotides read TGTGCCAGCAGCCTCTCAGGGGGGACCTACGAGCAGTACTTC.

This clone was detected a few times. CDR3 sequence reads: CASSRTGILSGNTIYF. CDR3 nucleotides: TGTGCCAGCAGTAGGACAGGGATCCTATCTGGAAACACCATATATTTT. The chain uses TRBV28 and TRBJ1-3; 8 bases are shared with TRBD1. The CDR3 loop spans 16 amino acids. Trimming at V came to 5 bases and at J to 1 base, leaving 7 bases not matched to a gene. CDR1 is MDHEN, CDR2 SYDVKM, per germline.

The chain couples TRBV9 to TRBJ1-2, with D possibly being TRBD1 (5 bases). The V gene lost 0 bases and the J gene lost 2 bases, with 11 bases spanning the gap. This CDR3 has 15 amino acids. Germline V gene sequence: CDR1 SGDLS, CDR2 YYNGEE. CDR3 DNA sequence: TGTGCCAGCAGCGTAGTTCAGGGCGGCAACTATGGCTACACCTTC. Translated, it gives CASSVVQGGNYGYTF. The full variable domain, in which reference TRBV9 and TRBJ1-2 provide the parts outside the CDR3, is DSGVTQTPKHLITATGQRVTLRCSPRSGDLSVYWYQQSLDQGLQFLIQYYNGEERAKGNILERFSAQQFPDLHSELNLSSLELGDSALYFCASSVVQGGNYGYTFGSGTRLTVV.

V and J are TRBV30 and TRBJ2-2; unclear D gene. Germline CDR1 is GTSNPN and CDR2 is SVGIG (reference sequence). The CDR3 contains 15 residues. V was pared by 6 bases and J by 5 bases, with 19 bases between. The CDR3 DNA sequence: TGTGCCTGTGTTCGCCGCGCGACTTCGACCGGGGAGCTGTTTTTT. Its protein is CACVRRATSTGELFF.

The chain links TRBV2 to TRBJ1-5, with D perhaps matching TRBD1 (5 bases). The CDR3 spans 16 residues. V was pared by 2 bases and J by 8 bases, with 19 bases between. Germline V gives CDR1 SNHLY, CDR2 FYNNEI. CDR3 protein: CASSEQGHDAGKPQHF. CDR3 bases: TGTGCCAGCAGTGAACAGGGCCACGATGCGGGGAAGCCCCAGCATTTT. Full variable domain (missing parts from reference TRBV2 and TRBJ1-5): EPEVTQTPSHQVTQMGQEVILRCVPISNHLYFYWYRQILGQKVEFLVSFYNNEISEKSEIFDDQFSVERPDGSNFTLKIRSTKLEDSAMYFCASSEQGHDAGKPQHFGDGTRLSIL.

The chain carries TRBV6-5 and TRBJ2-5, with TRBD1 matching 10 bases. This CDR3 region has 15 residues. The V gene end was trimmed by 4 bases and the J gene end by 4 bases; junction bases not matched to a gene: 6. CDR1 and CDR2 from the germline V gene are MNHEY and SVGAGI. This chain's CDR3 is CASSFGTGVSETQYF. CDR3 DNA sequence: TGTGCCAGCAGTTTCGGGACAGGGGTGTCAGAGACCCAGTACTTC.

The rearrangement links TRBV27 to TRBJ2-3; a possible D gene is TRBD2 (6 bases). The V end was cut by 6 bases, the J end by 6 bases, with 19 bases between. This CDR3 contains 15 residues. CDR1 is MNHEY, CDR2 SMNVEV, per germline (reference sequence). This CDR3 reads CASSPSAGSRDTQYF. CDR3 DNA sequence: TGTGCCAGCAGCCCGTCGGCCGGGAGCAGGGATACGCAGTATTTT.

This chain uses TRBV15 with TRBJ1-1; D is ambiguous. The V gene lost 0 bases and the J gene lost 1 base, with 12 bases spanning the gap. Germline CDR1 and CDR2: LNHNV and YYDKDF (reference sequence). CDR3 size: 16 residues. The CDR3 sequence is CATSREAYRRNTEAFF. The CDR3 DNA follows: TGTGCCACCAGCAGAGAAGCGTACCGACGGAACACTGAAGCTTTCTTT. The variable domain in full, with the rest retrieved from reference TRBV15 and TRBJ1-1, is DAMVIQNPRYQVTQFGKPVTLSCSQTLNHNVMYWYQQKSSQAPKLLFHYYDKDFNNEADTPDNFQSRRPNTSFCFLDIRSPGLGDTAMYLCATSREAYRRNTEAFFGQGTRLTVV.

The CDR3 DNA is TGTGCCAGCAGCTCAGACAGGGTGGACGAGCAGTACTTC. Translated: CASSSDRVDEQYF. The J gene is TRBJ2-7, the V gene TRBV12-3 or TRBV12-4; 7 bases map to TRBD1. The CDR3 consists of 13 residues. J lost 5 bases, V lost 6 bases, and 7 bases had no gene match.

The V gene is TRBV28, the J gene TRBJ1-5, with a possible D match to TRBD1 (5 bases). This CDR3 has 15 amino acids. Germline loops: CDR1 MDHEN, CDR2 SYDVKM. V was clipped by 2 bases and J by 6 bases, with 14 bases between them. In DNA form, the CDR3 reads TGTGCCAGCAGTTTAGGCAGGGATGAGAGTCAGCCCCAGCATTTT. It codes for CASSLGRDESQPQHF.

The chain couples TRBV6-5 to TRBJ1-1; no clear D. This CDR3 spans 14 amino acids. In germline, CDR1 is MNHEY, CDR2 SVGAGI. Trimming cost V 4 bases and J 4 bases, with 13 bases left between them. CDR3 DNA: TGTGCCAGCAGTTCTGTAGGAGGGCCCACTGAAGCTTTCTTT. This translates into CASSSVGGPTEAFF.

The gene calls are TRBV6-5 and TRBJ2-7; tentative D call: TRBD2 (6 bases). The CDR3 has 15 amino acids. V dropped 6 bases and J dropped 0 bases, with 15 bases sitting between them. CDR1 MNHEY and CDR2 SVGAGI come from the germline V gene. The CDR3 bases are TGTGCCAGCAGGTTCCCGAGCGGGTCCTCCTACGAGCAGTACTTC. It codes for CASRFPSGSSYEQYF.

This chain connects TRBV25-1 to TRBJ2-1, with 7 bases identical to TRBD2. V lost 3 bases to trimming and J lost 8 bases; unmatched junction nucleotides: 4. This CDR3 is 13 amino acids long. Germline CDR1 MGHDK, CDR2 SYGVNS. The CDR3 nucleotides are TGTGCCAGCAGTGAGGGCGGGAGCGATGAGCAGTTCTTC. It is translated as CASSEGGSDEQFF. Together with reference TRBV25-1 and TRBJ2-1, the CDR3 gives the full variable domain: EADIYQTPRYLVIGTGKKITLECSQTMGHDKMYWYQQDPGMELHLIHYSYGVNSTEKGDLSSESTVSRIRTEHFPLTLESARPSHTSQYLCASSEGGSDEQFFGPGTRLTVL.

This clone came up once. This chain connects TRBV3-1 (or the pseudogene TRBV3-2) to TRBJ1-3; possibly TRBD1 for D (6 bases). V was pared by 4 bases and J by 4 bases, with 8 bases between. Germline CDR1 LGHDT, CDR2 YNNKEL (reference sequence). This CDR3 is built from 13 residues. Written as DNA, the CDR3 is TGTGCCAGCAGCCCCGGACAGGGAAACACCATATATTTT. It codes for CASSPGQGNTIYF.

The V gene is TRBV19, the J gene TRBJ2-7; D gene uncertain. There are 11 residues in the CDR3. V lost 8 bases, J lost 3 bases, and 8 bases lay in between. Germline V gives CDR1 LNHDA, CDR2 SQIVND (reference sequence). CDR3 DNA: TGTGCCAGTGGCACAGACTACGAGCAGTACTTC. Translation: CASGTDYEQYF.